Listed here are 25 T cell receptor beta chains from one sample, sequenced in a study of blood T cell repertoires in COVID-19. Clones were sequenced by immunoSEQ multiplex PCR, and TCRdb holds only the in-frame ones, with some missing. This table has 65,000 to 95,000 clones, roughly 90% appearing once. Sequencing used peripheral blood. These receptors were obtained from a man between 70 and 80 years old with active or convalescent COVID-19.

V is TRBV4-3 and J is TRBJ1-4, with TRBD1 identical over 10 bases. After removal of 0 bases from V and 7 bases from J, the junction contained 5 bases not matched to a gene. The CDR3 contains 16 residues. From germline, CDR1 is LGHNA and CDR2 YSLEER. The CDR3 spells CASSQDGRQGAEKLFF. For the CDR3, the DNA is TGCGCCAGCAGCCAAGATGGGAGACAGGGGGCTGAAAAACTGTTTTTT.

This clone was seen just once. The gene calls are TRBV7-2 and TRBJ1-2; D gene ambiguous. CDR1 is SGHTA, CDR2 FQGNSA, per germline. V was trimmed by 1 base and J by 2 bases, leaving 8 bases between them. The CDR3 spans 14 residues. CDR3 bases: TGTGCCAGCAGCTTAGGAGGCCTAAACTATGGCTACACCTTC. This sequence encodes CASSLGGLNYGYTF.

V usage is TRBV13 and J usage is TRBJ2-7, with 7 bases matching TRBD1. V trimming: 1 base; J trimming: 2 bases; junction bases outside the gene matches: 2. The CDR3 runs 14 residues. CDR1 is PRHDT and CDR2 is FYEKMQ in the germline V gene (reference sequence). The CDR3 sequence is CASSLEQGAYEQYF. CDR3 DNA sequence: TGTGCCAGCAGCTTAGAGCAGGGGGCCTACGAGCAGTACTTC.

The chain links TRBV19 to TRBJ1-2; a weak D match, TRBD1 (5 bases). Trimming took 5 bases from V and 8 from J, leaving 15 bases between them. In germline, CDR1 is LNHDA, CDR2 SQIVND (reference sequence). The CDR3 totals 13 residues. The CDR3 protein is CASSSRRGEGYTF. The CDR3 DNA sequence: TGTGCCAGTAGTTCCAGACGGGGGGAAGGCTACACCTTC.

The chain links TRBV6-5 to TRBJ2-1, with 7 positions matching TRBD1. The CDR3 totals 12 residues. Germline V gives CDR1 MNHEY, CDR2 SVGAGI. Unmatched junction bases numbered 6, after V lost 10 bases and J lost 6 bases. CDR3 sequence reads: CATGDRANEQFF. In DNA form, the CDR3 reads TGTGCCACTGGCGACAGGGCCAATGAGCAGTTCTTC.

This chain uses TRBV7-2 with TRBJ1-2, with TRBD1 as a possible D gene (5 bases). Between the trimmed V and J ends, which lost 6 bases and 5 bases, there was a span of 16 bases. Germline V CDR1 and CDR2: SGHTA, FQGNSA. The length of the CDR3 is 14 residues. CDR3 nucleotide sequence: TGTGCCAGCAGGTCGCAGGGCAGGGTTTATGGCTACACCTTC. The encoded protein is CASRSQGRVYGYTF.

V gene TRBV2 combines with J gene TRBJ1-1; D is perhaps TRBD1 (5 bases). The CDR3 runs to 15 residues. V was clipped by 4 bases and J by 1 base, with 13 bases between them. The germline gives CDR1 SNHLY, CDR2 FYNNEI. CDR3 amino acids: CASSADLTGNTEAFF. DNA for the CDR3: TGTGCCAGCAGTGCTGACCTAACAGGGAACACTGAAGCTTTCTTT.

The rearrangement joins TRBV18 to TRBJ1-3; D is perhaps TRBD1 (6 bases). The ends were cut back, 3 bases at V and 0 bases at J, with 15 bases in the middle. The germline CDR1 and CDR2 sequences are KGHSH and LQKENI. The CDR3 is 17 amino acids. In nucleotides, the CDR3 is TGTGCCAGCTCACCCCCGGGACAACCGATCTCTGGAAACACCATATATTTT. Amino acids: CASSPPGQPISGNTIYF.

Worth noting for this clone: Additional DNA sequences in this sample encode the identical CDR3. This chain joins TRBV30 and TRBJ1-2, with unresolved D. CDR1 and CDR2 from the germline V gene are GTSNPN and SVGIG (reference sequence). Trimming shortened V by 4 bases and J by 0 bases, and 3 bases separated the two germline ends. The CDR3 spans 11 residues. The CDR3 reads CAWTANYGYTF. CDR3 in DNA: TGTGCCTGGACGGCTAACTATGGCTACACCTTC. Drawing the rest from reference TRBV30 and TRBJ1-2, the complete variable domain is SQTIHQWPATLVQPVGSPLSLECTVEGTSNPNLYWYRQAAGRGLQLLFYSVGIGQISSEVPQNLSASRPQDRQFILSSKKLLLSDSGFYLCAWTANYGYTFGSGTRLTVV.

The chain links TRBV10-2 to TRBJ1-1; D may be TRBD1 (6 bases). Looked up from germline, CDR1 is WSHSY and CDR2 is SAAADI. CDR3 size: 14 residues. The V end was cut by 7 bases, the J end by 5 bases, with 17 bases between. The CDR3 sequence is CASKSGTPSTEAFF. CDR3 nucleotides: TGCGCCAGCAAATCAGGGACACCTTCGACTGAAGCTTTCTTT.

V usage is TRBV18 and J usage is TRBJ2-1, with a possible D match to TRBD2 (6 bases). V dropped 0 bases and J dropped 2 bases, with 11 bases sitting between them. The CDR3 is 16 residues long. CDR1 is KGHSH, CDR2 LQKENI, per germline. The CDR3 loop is CASSPPASATYNEQFF. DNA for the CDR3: TGTGCCAGCTCACCACCGGCTAGCGCAACCTACAATGAGCAGTTCTTC. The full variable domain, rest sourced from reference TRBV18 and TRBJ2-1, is NAGVMQNPRHLVRRRGQEARLRCSPMKGHSHVYWYRQLPEEGLKFMVYLQKENIIDESGMPKERFSAEFPKEGPSILRIQQVVRGDSAAYFCASSPPASATYNEQFFGPGTRLTVL.

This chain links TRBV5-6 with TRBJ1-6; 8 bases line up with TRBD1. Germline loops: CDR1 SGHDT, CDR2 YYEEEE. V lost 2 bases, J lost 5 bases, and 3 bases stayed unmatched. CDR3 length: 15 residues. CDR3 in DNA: TGTGCCAGCAGCTTCCCGACAGGGGATAATTCACCCCTCCACTTT. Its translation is CASSFPTGDNSPLHF.

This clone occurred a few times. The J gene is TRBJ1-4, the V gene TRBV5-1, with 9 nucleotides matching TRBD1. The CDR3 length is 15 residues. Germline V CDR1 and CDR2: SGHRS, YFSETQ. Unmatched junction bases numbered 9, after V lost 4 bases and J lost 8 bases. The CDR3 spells CASSREGQGREKLFF. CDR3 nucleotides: TGCGCCAGCAGCCGAGAGGGACAGGGAAGGGAAAAACTGTTTTTT.

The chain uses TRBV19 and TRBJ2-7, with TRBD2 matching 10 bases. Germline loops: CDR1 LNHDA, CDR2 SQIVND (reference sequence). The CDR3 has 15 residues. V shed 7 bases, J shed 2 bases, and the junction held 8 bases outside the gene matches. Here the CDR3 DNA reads TGTGCCAGTACTGTTAGCGGGGGGCTTACCTACGAGCAGTACTTC. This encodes CASTVSGGLTYEQYF.

DNA of the CDR3: TGTGCCAGCAGCTTACGATGGACAGGGAGGGATGGCTACACCTTC. Protein: CASSLRWTGRDGYTF. This chain joins TRBV7-2 and TRBJ1-2, with TRBD1 matching over 8 bases. The CDR3 has 15 residues. The ends lost 2 bases at V and 6 bases at J; junction bases unmatched: 8. Looked up from germline, CDR1 is SGHTA and CDR2 is FQGNSA.

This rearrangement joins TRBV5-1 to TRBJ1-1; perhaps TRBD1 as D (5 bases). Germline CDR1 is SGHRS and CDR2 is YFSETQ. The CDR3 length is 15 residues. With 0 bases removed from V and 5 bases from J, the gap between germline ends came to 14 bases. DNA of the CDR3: TGCGCCAGCAGCTTGGGGTACGGGGGAAATACTGAAGCTTTCTTT. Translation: CASSLGYGGNTEAFF. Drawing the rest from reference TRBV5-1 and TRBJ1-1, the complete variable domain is KAGVTQTPRYLIKTRGQQVTLSCSPISGHRSVSWYQQTPGQGLQFLFEYFSETQRNKGNFPGRFSGRQFSNSRSEMNVSTLELGDSALYLCASSLGYGGNTEAFFGQGTRLTVV.

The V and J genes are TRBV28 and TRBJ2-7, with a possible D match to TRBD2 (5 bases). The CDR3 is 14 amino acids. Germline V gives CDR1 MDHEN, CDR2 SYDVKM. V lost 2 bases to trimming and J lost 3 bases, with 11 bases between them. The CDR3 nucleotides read TGTGCCAGCAGTTTAGGATGGGAGAGCTACGAGCAGTACTTC. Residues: CASSLGWESYEQYF.

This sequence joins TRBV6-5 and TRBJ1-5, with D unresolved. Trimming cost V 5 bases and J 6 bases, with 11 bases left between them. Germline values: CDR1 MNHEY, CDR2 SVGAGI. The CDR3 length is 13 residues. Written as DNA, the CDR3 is TGTGCCAGCAGTAGGAGTAGCGGTCAGCCCCAGCATTTT. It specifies CASSRSSGQPQHF.

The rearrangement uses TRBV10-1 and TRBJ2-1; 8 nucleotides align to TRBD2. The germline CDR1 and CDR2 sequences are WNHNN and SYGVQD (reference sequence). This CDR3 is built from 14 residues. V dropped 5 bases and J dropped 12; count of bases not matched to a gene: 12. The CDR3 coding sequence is TGCGCCAGCAGTCCTGGACTAGCTACGGGAGGGCAGTTCTTC. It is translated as CASSPGLATGGQFF.

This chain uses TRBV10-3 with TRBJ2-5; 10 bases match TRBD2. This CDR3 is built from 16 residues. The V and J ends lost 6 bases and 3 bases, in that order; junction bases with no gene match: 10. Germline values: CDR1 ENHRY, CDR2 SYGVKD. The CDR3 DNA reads TGTGCCATCAGCCCAGCGGGGGGGCCAGGGGAAGAGACCCAGTACTTC. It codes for CAISPAGGPGEETQYF.

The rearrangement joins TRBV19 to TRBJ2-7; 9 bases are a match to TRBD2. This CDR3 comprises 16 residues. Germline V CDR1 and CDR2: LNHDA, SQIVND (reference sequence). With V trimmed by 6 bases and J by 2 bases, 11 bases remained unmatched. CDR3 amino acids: CASSSRTSVLPYEQYF. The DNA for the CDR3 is TGTGCCAGTAGCAGCCGGACTAGCGTTCTTCCCTACGAGCAGTACTTC.

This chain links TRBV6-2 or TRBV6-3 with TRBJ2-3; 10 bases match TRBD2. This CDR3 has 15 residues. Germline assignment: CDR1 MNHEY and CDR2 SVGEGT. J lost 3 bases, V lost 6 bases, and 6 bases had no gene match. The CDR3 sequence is CASSRAGGPTDTQYF. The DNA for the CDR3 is TGTGCCAGCAGCCGAGCGGGGGGGCCAACAGATACGCAGTATTTT.

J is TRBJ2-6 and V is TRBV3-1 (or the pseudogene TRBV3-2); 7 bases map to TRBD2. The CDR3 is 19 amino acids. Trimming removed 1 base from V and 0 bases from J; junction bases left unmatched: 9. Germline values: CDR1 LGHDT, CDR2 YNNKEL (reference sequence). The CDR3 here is CASSQAGLAAPSGANVLTF. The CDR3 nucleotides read TGTGCCAGCAGCCAAGCGGGTCTAGCGGCCCCCTCTGGGGCCAACGTCCTGACTTTC.

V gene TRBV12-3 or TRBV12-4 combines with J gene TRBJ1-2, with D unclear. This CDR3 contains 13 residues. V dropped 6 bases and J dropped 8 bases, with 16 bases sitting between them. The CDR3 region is CASSLAPQLGYTF. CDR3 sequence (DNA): TGTGCCAGCAGCCTAGCCCCACAGTTGGGCTACACCTTC.

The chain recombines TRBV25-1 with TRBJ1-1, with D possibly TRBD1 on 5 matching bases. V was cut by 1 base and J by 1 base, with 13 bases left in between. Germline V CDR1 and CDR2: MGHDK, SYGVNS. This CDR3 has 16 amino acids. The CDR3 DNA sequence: TGTGCCAGCAGTGAATTTCTCATAACAGGGAACACTGAAGCTTTCTTT. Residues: CASSEFLITGNTEAFF.